The clone carrying this T cell receptor beta chain has just a few counts. Losses at the gene ends were 3 bases for V and 8 bases for J; bases not matched to a gene: 4. The germline gives CDR1 SEHNR, CDR2 FQNEAQ (reference sequence). This CDR3 comprises 14 residues. The data stem from a study of cytomegalovirus exposure and HLA in healthy donors. 13 Jbeta primers and 60 Vbeta primers were used for the PCR. TCRdb's copy holds only in-frame clones and misses some; the assay was immunoSEQ multiplex PCR. The sample records 70,000 or so clones, about 60% being singletons. This sequence was found in a woman in her forties or fifties in good health and CMV-seronegative. The chain has TRBV7-9 and TRBJ2-1; 10 nucleotides match TRBD2. The material sequenced was PBMCs. CDR3 nucleotides: TGTGCCAGCAGCTTGTCTAGCGGGAGTGATGAGCAGTTCTTC. Translation: CASSLSSGSDEQFF. Full variable domain (outside the CDR3, taken from reference TRBV7-9 and TRBJ2-1): DTGVSQNPRHKITKRGQNVTFRCDPISEHNRLYWYRQTLGQGPEFLTYFQNEAQLEKSRLLSDRFSAERPKGSFSTLEIQRTEQGDSAMYLCASSLSSGSDEQFFGPGTRLTVL.